This T cell receptor (beta chain) was identified during a study of shared clonotypes between healthy human individuals. CDR3 length: 14 residues. After removal of 6 bases from V and 10 bases from J, the junction contained 9 bases not matched to a gene. CDR1 MNHEY and CDR2 SVGAGI come from the germline V gene. TCRdb keeps only in-frame clones here, not all; method: immunoSEQ multiplex PCR. The repertoire holds roughly 1,100,000 clones, with about 75% as singletons. This chain links TRBV6-5 with TRBJ1-4, with 9 bases that match TRBD1. The sequence was obtained from a man aged 18-30 years in good health. Specimen: memory CD4+ T cells sorted from blood. Subset described: CD45RA-negative fraction. CDR3 in amino acids: CASREDRGSGKLFF. The CDR3 DNA is TGTGCCAGCAGAGAGGACAGGGGCTCGGGAAAACTGTTTTTT.